The 18 T cell receptor beta chains reported below all come from one sample, sequenced in a study of T-cell reconstitution after alpha-beta-depleted transplantation in children. During its preparation, the TCRbeta library received unique molecular identifiers. TCRdb re-analysed the PCR reads in MiXCR, keeping a single row per CDR3 protein. Found here are hundreds of thousands of distinct CDR3 sequences, roughly 13% of them singletons; the top ten hold over 2%. This specimen was PBMCs, mostly from graft donor cells, taken 360 days after TCRalphabeta/CD19-depleted stem cell transplant. These receptor sequences come from a male patient between 5 and 17 years old who had a stem cell transplant for acute myeloid leukemia, so the T cells may come from the graft donor.

The V gene is TRBV9, the J gene TRBJ2-1; D is possibly TRBD2 (6 bases). From germline, CDR1 is SGDLS and CDR2 YYNGEE. Trimming cost V 0 bases and J 6 bases, with 16 bases left between them. This CDR3 has 16 residues. For the CDR3, the DNA is TGTGCCAGCAGCGTAGCTACGGGACTCAGCCGCAATGAGCAGTTCTTC. Translation: CASSVATGLSRNEQFF.

This clonotype was seen more than once but under ten times. This sequence joins TRBV15 and TRBJ2-7; perhaps TRBD1 as D (5 bases). This CDR3 is 15 amino acids long. Germline V gives CDR1 LNHNV, CDR2 YYDKDF (reference sequence). V was shortened by 2 bases and J by 0 bases, with 11 bases between the two germline ends. CDR3 amino acids: CATSRSTDASYEQYF. DNA for the CDR3: TGTGCCACCAGCAGATCGACAGACGCCTCCTACGAGCAGTACTTC. Complete variable domain (other parts from reference TRBV15 and TRBJ2-7): DAMVIQNPRYQVTQFGKPVTLSCSQTLNHNVMYWYQQKSSQAPKLLFHYYDKDFNNEADTPDNFQSRRPNTSFCFLDIRSPGLGDTAMYLCATSRSTDASYEQYFGPGTRLTVT.

This clonotype was seen ten or more times. CDR3 bases: TGTGCCAGCAGCTTAGGGGCAGGAACCGAGGGTATTCATGAGCAGTTCTTC. This encodes CASSLGAGTEGIHEQFF. This chain uses TRBV7-9 with TRBJ2-1; D is possibly TRBD2 (5 bases). V dropped 1 base and J dropped 8 bases, with 21 bases sitting between them. The germline gives CDR1 SEHNR, CDR2 FQNEAQ (reference sequence). The CDR3 sequence is 17 residues long.

This clonotype has at least ten counts. The V gene is TRBV19, the J gene TRBJ2-1, with D tentatively TRBD1 or TRBD2 (5 bases each). Trimming cost V 4 bases and J 0 bases, with 13 bases left between them. Germline V CDR1 and CDR2: LNHDA, SQIVND (reference sequence). CDR3 size: 16 residues. This CDR3 reads CASSRPGTLSYNEQFF. In DNA, the CDR3 is TGTGCCAGTAGTAGGCCCGGGACGCTCTCCTACAATGAGCAGTTCTTC.

The chain recombines TRBV29-1 with TRBJ2-2, with TRBD2 identical over 8 bases. The J segment lost 5 bases and the V segment lost 6 bases, leaving 5 bases of the junction unmatched. Germline V gives CDR1 SQVTM, CDR2 ANQGSEA. CDR3 size: 13 residues. The CDR3 region is CSVAGTRTGELFF. The CDR3 nucleotides read TGCAGCGTCGCCGGGACTAGAACCGGGGAGCTGTTTTTT.

This sequence joins TRBV5-1 and TRBJ2-7; D is uncertain. V gave up 5 bases and J gave up 3 bases, with 15 bases separating them. Germline values: CDR1 SGHRS, CDR2 YFSETQ. The CDR3 loop spans 14 amino acids. CDR3: CASSPQIGSYEQYF. The CDR3 DNA follows: TGCGCCAGCAGTCCTCAGATCGGTAGCTACGAGCAGTACTTC. The whole variable domain, filled in from reference TRBV5-1 and TRBJ2-7, reads KAGVTQTPRYLIKTRGQQVTLSCSPISGHRSVSWYQQTPGQGLQFLFEYFSETQRNKGNFPGRFSGRQFSNSRSEMNVSTLELGDSALYLCASSPQIGSYEQYFGPGTRLTVT.

The rearrangement links TRBV5-8 to TRBJ2-1; 8 bases agree with TRBD1. Germline loops: CDR1 SGHTS, CDR2 YDEGEE. The trim removed 2 bases at V and 8 bases at J, leaving 6 bases unmatched. The CDR3 runs to 14 residues. CDR3 in amino acids: CASSFWTGFHEQFF. CDR3 DNA: TGTGCCAGCAGCTTTTGGACAGGGTTTCATGAGCAGTTCTTC.

This clonotype occurred a few times. The rearrangement links TRBV5-1 to TRBJ2-1; 10 bases are shared with TRBD2. Trimming removed 4 bases from V and 2 bases from J; junction bases left unmatched: 3. Germline CDR1 is SGHRS and CDR2 is YFSETQ. The CDR3 covers 15 residues. The CDR3 DNA is TGCGCCAGCAGCCGAGGGACTAGCGCCTACAATGAGCAGTTCTTC. Translating it yields CASSRGTSAYNEQFF.

The chain recombines TRBV3-1 with TRBJ2-7; D not certain. The CDR3 consists of 12 residues. V lost 0 bases to trimming and J lost 9 bases, with 9 bases between them. From germline, CDR1 is LGHDT and CDR2 YNNKEL (reference sequence). This CDR3 reads CASSQEKSRQYF. The CDR3, as DNA: TGTGCCAGCAGCCAAGAAAAGAGCCGGCAGTACTTC.

V usage is TRBV5-1 and J usage is TRBJ2-1, with D tentatively TRBD2 (5 bases). Trimming shortened V by 1 base and J by 3 bases, and 14 bases separated the two germline ends. Germline-derived CDR1 and CDR2 are SGHRS and YFSETQ. This CDR3 is 16 amino acids long. The CDR3 region is CASSLLSLGVYNEQFF. The CDR3 nucleotides are TGCGCCAGCAGCTTGTTGTCTCTCGGGGTCTACAATGAGCAGTTCTTC. Full variable domain (rest looked up from reference TRBV5-1 and TRBJ2-1): KAGVTQTPRYLIKTRGQQVTLSCSPISGHRSVSWYQQTPGQGLQFLFEYFSETQRNKGNFPGRFSGRQFSNSRSEMNVSTLELGDSALYLCASSLLSLGVYNEQFFGPGTRLTVL.

The chain links TRBV7-8 to TRBJ2-7; 7 bases fit TRBD1. The junction had 10 bases not matched to a gene; V was cut back by 5 bases and J by 3 bases. The CDR3 extends over 15 amino acids. Per germline, CDR1 SGHVS and CDR2 FQNEAQ. In DNA, the CDR3 is TGTGCCAGCAGCCCGAACAGGGGTTACTACTACGAGCAGTACTTC. Translation: CASSPNRGYYYEQYF.

The CDR3 DNA follows: TGTGCCAGCAGCCAAGATCCGGCGAGGAGTGAGCAGTTCTTC. Protein sequence: CASSQDPARSEQFF. The chain has TRBV4-2 and TRBJ2-1; D gene unclear. CDR3 size: 14 residues. CDR1 and CDR2 from the germline V gene are LGHNA and YNFKEQ. V lost 0 bases and J lost 9, with 12 bases in between.

The table lists this clonotype with many counts. The genes are TRBV25-1 and TRBJ2-4, with D perhaps given as TRBD1 or TRBD2 (5 bases each). The CDR3 has 12 amino acids. Germline CDR1 and CDR2: MGHDK and SYGVNS. V shed 11 bases and J shed 1 base, with 9 bases lying between them. The CDR3 spells CAVGVAKNIQYF. The CDR3 coding sequence is TGTGCCGTGGGGGTCGCCAAAAACATTCAGTACTTC. Looking up the rest from reference TRBV25-1 and TRBJ2-4 gives the full variable domain: EADIYQTPRYLVIGTGKKITLECSQTMGHDKMYWYQQDPGMELHLIHYSYGVNSTEKGDLSSESTVSRIRTEHFPLTLESARPSHTSQYLCAVGVAKNIQYFGAGTRLSVL.

Points on this clonotype: One end of the junction varies from germline; a read error may be responsible. The chain has TRBV29-1 and TRBJ2-5, with a tentative D call TRBD2 (6 bases). The CDR3 consists of 15 residues. Per germline, CDR1 SQVTM and CDR2 ANQGSEA. In nucleotides, the CDR3 is TGCAGCGTTGGGGGGGTTGGCTGGTCGGCTACTCTCCTCAGCTTC. This sequence encodes CSVGGVGWSATLLSF.

This clonotype was recorded once. The chain joins TRBV20-1 to TRBJ1-5, with 7 nucleotides matching TRBD1. Germline loops: CDR1 DFQATT, CDR2 SNEGSKA (reference sequence). V was clipped by 3 bases and J by 5 bases; unmatched bases: 7. This CDR3 is built from 14 residues. CDR3 nucleotide sequence: TGCAGTGCTAGGGGGACAGCTCTAGATCAGCCCCAGCATTTT. Amino acids: CSARGTALDQPQHF.

The V gene is TRBV18, the J gene TRBJ2-3; no firm D call. V was trimmed by 3 bases and J by 1 base, leaving 8 bases between them. Germline lookup yields CDR1 KGHSH and CDR2 LQKENI. The CDR3 is 14 residues long. CDR3 residues: CASSPVIGTDTQYF. The CDR3 DNA is TGTGCCAGCTCACCGGTCATAGGCACAGATACGCAGTATTTT.

The rearrangement joins TRBV29-1 to TRBJ2-7; 9 bases fit TRBD1. Germline CDR1 SQVTM, CDR2 ANQGSEA. The CDR3 totals 16 residues. V shed 2 bases, J shed 6 bases, and the junction held 14 bases outside the gene matches. In DNA form, the CDR3 reads TGCAGCGTTGAACTACAGGACAGGGGCAGGAGCGGCGAGCAGTACTTC. As protein: CSVELQDRGRSGEQYF.

This clonotype came up a few times. The chain has TRBV21-1 and TRBJ2-1; the table assigns TRBD2, which was not confirmed against the DNA. TRBV21-1 is classified as a pseudogene. CDR3 length: 14 residues. The CDR3 region is CASSKATSGNEQFF. CDR3 bases: TGTGCCAGCAGCAAAGCCACTAGTGGCAATGAGCAGTTCTTC.